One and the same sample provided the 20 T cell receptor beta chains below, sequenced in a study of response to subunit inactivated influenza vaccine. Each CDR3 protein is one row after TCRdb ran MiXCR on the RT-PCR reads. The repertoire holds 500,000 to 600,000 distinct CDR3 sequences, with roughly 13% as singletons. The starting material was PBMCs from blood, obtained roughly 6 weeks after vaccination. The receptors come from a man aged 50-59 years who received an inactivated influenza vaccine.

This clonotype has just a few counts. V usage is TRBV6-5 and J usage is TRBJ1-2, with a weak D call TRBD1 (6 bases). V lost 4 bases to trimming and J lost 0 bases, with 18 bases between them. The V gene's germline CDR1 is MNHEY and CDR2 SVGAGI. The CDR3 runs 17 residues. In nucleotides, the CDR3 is TGTGCCAGCAGTTCCCGGACAGACCCCCGTTCTAACTATGGCTACACCTTC. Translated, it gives CASSSRTDPRSNYGYTF.

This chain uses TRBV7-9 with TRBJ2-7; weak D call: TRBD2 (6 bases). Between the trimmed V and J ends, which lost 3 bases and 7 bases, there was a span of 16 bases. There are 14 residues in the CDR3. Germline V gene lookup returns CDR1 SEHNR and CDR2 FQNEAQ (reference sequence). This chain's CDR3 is CASSLTGTGGEQYF. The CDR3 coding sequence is TGTGCCAGCAGCTTGACCGGGACCGGGGGAGAGCAGTACTTC.

The CDR3 nucleotides are TGTGCCACCAGTGGCGACACAGGGTACTATGGCTACACCTTC. It yields the protein CATSGDTGYYGYTF. The chain couples TRBV24-1 to TRBJ1-2; perhaps TRBD1 as D (6 bases). This CDR3 region has 14 residues. V lost 5 bases and J 3 bases, leaving 12 bases between the germline ends. Germline loops: CDR1 KGHDR, CDR2 SFDVKD.

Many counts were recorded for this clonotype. The CDR3 spells CASRDRTYEQYF. In DNA form, the CDR3 reads TGTGCCAGCCGGGACAGAACCTACGAGCAGTACTTC. The chain links TRBV12-3 or TRBV12-4 to TRBJ2-7; 7 bases map to TRBD1. The trim removed 8 bases at V and 2 bases at J, leaving 3 bases unmatched. There are 12 residues in the CDR3.

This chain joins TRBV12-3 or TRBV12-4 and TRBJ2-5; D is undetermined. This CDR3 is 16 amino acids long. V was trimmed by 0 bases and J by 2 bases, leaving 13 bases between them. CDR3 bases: TGTGCCAGCAGTTTAGCATGGCTTAGTGGGCAAGAGACCCAGTACTTC. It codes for CASSLAWLSGQETQYF.

CDR3 sequence reads: CASSESRGLGQETQYF. The CDR3 DNA reads TGTGCCAGCAGTGAGTCTCGGGGCTTGGGCCAAGAGACCCAGTACTTC. The rearrangement links TRBV6-1 to TRBJ2-5; either TRBD1 or TRBD2 may supply D (5 bases each). The CDR3 runs 16 residues. Germline CDR1 and CDR2: MNHNS and SASEGT. Between the trimmed V and J ends, which lost 3 bases and 1 base, there was a span of 15 bases.

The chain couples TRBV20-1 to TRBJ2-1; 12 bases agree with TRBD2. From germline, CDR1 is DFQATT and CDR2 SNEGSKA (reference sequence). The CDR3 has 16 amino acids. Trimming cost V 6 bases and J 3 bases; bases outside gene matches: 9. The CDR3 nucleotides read TGCAGTGCGAACAACCGGGGACTAGCGGGCTACAATGAGCAGTTCTTC. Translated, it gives CSANNRGLAGYNEQFF.

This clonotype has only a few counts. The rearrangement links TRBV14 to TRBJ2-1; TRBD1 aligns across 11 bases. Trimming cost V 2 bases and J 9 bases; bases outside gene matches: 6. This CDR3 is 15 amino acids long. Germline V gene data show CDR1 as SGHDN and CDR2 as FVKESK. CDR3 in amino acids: CASSQWTGGYGEQFF. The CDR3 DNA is TGTGCCAGCAGCCAATGGACAGGGGGCTATGGTGAGCAGTTCTTC.

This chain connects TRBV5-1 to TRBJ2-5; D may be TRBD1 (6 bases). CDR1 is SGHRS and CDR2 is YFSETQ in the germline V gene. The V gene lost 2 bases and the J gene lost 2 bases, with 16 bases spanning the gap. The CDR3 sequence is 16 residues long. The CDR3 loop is CASSLQGQTLQETQYF. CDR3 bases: TGCGCCAGCAGCTTACAGGGCCAAACACTACAAGAGACCCAGTACTTC.

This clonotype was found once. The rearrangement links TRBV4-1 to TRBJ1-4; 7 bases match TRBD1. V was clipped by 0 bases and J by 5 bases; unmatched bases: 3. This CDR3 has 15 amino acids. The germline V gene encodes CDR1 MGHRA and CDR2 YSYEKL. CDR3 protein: CASSQDPGQNEKLFF. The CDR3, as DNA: TGCGCCAGCAGCCAAGACCCGGGACAGAATGAAAAACTGTTTTTT.

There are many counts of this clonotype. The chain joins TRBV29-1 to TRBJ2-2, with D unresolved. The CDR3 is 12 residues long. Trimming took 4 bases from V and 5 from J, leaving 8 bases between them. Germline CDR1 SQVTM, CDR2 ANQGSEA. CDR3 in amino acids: CSVGTSTGELFF. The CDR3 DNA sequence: TGCAGCGTTGGGACCTCTACCGGGGAGCTGTTTTTT.

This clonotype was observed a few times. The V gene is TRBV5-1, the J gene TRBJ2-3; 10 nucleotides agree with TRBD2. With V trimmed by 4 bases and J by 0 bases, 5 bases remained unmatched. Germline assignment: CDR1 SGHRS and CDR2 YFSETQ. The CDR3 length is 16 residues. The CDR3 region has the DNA TGCGCCAGCAGCCCGACGACTAGCGGGAGCACAGATACGCAGTATTTT. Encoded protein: CASSPTTSGSTDTQYF.

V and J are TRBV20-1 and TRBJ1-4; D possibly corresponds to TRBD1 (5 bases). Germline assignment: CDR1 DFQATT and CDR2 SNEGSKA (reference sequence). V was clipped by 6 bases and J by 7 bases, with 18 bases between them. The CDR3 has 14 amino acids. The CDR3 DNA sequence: TGCAGTGCGGCCGGGGAGGGGCTTGGTGAAAAACTGTTTTTT. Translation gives CSAAGEGLGEKLFF.

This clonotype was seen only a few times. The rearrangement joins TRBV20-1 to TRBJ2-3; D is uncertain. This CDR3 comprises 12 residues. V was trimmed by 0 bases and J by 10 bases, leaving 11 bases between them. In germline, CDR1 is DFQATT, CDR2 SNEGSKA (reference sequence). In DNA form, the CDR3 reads TGCAGTGCTAGAGATGTGGCGGTAGCGCAGTATTTT. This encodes CSARDVAVAQYF.

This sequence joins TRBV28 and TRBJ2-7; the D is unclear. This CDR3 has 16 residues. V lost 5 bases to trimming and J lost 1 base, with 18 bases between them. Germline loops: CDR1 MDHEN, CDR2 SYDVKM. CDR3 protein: CASSPLLWTASYEQYF. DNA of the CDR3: TGTGCCAGCAGTCCCCTCCTATGGACGGCTTCCTACGAGCAGTACTTC.

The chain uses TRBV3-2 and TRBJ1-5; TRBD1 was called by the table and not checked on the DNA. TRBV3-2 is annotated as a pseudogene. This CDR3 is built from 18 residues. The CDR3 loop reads CAFCFTWRRGSVDQPQHF. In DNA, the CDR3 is TGTGCCTTCTGTTTTACATGGCGCCGGGGCTCGGTGGACCAGCCCCAGCATTTT.

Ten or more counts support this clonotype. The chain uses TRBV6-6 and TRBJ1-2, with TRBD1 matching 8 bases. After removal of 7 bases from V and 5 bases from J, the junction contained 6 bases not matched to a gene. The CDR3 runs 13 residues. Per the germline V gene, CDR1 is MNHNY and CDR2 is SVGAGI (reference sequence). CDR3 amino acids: CASTTGASYGYTF. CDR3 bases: TGTGCCAGCACGACAGGGGCAAGTTATGGCTACACCTTC.

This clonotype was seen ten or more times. DNA for the CDR3: TGTGCCAGCAACCAGGGATACACCGGGGAGCTGTTTTTT. Its translation is CASNQGYTGELFF. V usage is TRBV2 and J usage is TRBJ2-2; a possible D gene is TRBD1 (5 bases). Germline CDR1 is SNHLY and CDR2 is FYNNEI. The V end was cut by 7 bases, the J end by 3 bases, with 9 bases between. This CDR3 contains 13 residues.

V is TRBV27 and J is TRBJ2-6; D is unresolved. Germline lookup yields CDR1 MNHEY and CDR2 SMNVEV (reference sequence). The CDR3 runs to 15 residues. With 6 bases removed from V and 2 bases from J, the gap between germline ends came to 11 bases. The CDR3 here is CASSPHRPGANVLTF. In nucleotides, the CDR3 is TGTGCCAGCAGCCCCCATCGGCCTGGGGCCAACGTCCTGACTTTC.

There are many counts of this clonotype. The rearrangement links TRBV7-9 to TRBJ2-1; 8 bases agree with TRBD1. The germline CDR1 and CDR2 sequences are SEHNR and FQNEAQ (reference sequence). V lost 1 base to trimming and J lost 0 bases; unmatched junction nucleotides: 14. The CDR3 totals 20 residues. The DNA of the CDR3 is TGTGCCAGCAGCTTAGGGACAGGGTTTGGATACTCGGGCTCCTACAATGAGCAGTTCTTC. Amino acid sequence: CASSLGTGFGYSGSYNEQFF.